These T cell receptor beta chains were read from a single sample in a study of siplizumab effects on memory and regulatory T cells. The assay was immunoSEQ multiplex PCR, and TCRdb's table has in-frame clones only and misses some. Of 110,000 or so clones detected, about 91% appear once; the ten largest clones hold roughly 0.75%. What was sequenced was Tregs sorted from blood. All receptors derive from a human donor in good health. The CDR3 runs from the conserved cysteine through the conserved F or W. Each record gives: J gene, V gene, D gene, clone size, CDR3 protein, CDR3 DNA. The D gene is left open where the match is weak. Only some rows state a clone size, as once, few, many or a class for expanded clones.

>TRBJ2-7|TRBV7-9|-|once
CASSLTTVYEQYF
TGTGCCAGCAGCTTAACGACAGTCTACGAGCAGTACTTC
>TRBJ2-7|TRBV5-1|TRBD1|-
CASSSDLSGQRIHYEQYF
TGCGCCAGCAGCTCAGACCTATCGGGACAGAGAATCCACTACGAGCAGTACTTC
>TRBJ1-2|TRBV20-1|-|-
CSARGDYGYTF
TGCAGTGCGCGTGGGGACTATGGCTACACCTTC
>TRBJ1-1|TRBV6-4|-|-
CASRSDGRLNTEAFF
TGTGCCAGCAGGAGTGATGGCAGATTGAACACTGAAGCTTTCTTT
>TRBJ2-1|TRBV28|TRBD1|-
CASSLYGTAYNEQFF
TGTGCCAGCAGTTTATACGGGACAGCTTACAATGAGCAGTTCTTC
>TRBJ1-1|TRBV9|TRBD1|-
CASSRTNNFARGRTEAFF
TGTGCCAGCAGCCGAACCAATAACTTCGCCAGGGGGCGGACTGAAGCTTTCTTT
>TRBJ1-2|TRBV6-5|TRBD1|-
CASSYPGGIGYTF
TGTGCCAGCAGTTACCCAGGGGGTATTGGCTACACCTTC
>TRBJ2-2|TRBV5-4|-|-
CASSLARTGELFF
TGTGCCAGCAGCTTAGCACGGACCGGGGAGCTGTTTTTT
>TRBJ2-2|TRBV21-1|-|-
CASSKRTEDNTGELFF
TGTGCCAGCAGCAAAAGAACAGAGGACAACACCGGGGAGCTGTTTTTT
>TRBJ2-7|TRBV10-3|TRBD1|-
CAIRGDRGTQYF
TGTGCCATCAGGGGGGACAGGGGAACACAGTACTTC
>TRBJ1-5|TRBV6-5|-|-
CASSYGGNQPQHF
TGTGCCAGCAGTTACGGTGGGAATCAGCCCCAGCATTTT
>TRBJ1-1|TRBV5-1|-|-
CASSLDGYTEAFF
TGCGCCAGCAGCTTGGACGGGTACACTGAAGCTTTCTTT
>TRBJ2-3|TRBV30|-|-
CAWRAQGGTDTQYF
TGTGCCTGGAGGGCCCAGGGCGGCACAGATACGCAGTATTTT
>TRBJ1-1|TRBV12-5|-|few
CASGLVQGPSSLYAFF
TGTGCTAGTGGTTTGGTTCAGGGCCCCTCTTCTTTATACGCTTTCTTT
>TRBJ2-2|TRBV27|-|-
CASSLLSLPTGELFF
TGTGCCAGCAGCCTACTTTCTCTGCCCACCGGGGAGCTGTTTTTT
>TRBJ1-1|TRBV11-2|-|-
CASSLRAGPPEAFF
TGTGCCAGCAGCCTCCGGGCAGGGCCCCCTGAAGCTTTCTTT
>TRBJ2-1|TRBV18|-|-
CASSSMTGNEQFF
TGTGCCAGCTCATCTATGACTGGAAATGAGCAGTTCTTC
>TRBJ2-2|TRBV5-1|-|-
CASSLVGRAAGELFF
TGCGCCAGCAGCTTAGTTGGCAGGGCGGCCGGGGAGCTGTTTTTT
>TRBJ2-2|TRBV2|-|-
CASRAPPSTGELFF
TGTGCCAGCAGGGCCCCTCCGAGCACCGGGGAGCTGTTTTTT
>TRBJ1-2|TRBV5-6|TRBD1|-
CASSWTRDSGGADYGYTF
TGTGCCAGCAGCTGGACCAGGGATTCAGGGGGCGCCGACTATGGCTACACCTTC
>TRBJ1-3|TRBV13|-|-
CASRPQGSGNTIYF
TGTGCCAGCAGACCTCAGGGCTCTGGAAACACCATATATTTT
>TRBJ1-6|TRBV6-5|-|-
CASGFRQIPNSPLHF
TGTGCCAGCGGCTTCAGACAGATACCCAATTCACCCCTCCACTTT
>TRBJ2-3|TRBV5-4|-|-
CASSLVRDLMTDTQYF
TGTGCCAGCAGCTTAGTGCGAGACCTAATGACAGATACGCAGTATTTT
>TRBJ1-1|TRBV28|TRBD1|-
CASRYPQGSTEAFF
TGTGCCAGCAGGTATCCACAGGGGAGCACTGAAGCTTTCTTT
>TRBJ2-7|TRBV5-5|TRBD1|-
CASEVGTEVYEQYF
TGTGCCAGTGAAGTCGGGACAGAAGTCTACGAGCAGTACTTC
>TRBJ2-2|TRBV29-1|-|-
CSVGGDTGELFF
TGCAGCGTTGGTGGGGACACCGGGGAGCTGTTTTTT